This TCR beta chain is drawn from a study of blood T cell repertoires in COVID-19. At the level of the study: Sites across the United States, Italy and Spain contributed samples from acute and convalescent COVID-19. PBMCs, B-cell-depleted T cells, or T cells provided the cDNA or gDNA that made up the material.

Participants were aged about 18 to 100 years from more than 20 US areas. V lost 4 bases and J lost 7, with 12 bases in between. The germline V gene encodes CDR1 SGHNT and CDR2 YYREEE (reference sequence). This CDR3 comprises 14 residues. In the study's own analysis: Reference gene primers were amplified, and this amplification served to estimate nucleated cell counts. Only in-frame clones appear in the TCRdb table, and some are missing; sequencing was by immunoSEQ multiplex PCR. Clonal size and the V and J genes are those of that table, whereas D and trimming came from the DNA. Found here are 380,000 or so clones, around 90% of them singletons; the top ten hold over 2%.

The source of this sequence is a woman aged 40 to 55 with acute COVID-19. The rearrangement joins TRBV5-4 to TRBJ1-6; no firm D call. Sequencing was carried out using PBMCs or T cells enriched from blood (not recorded which). This CDR3 reads CASSTDIANSPLHF. CDR3 coding DNA: TGTGCCAGCAGCACAGACATCGCAAATTCACCCCTCCACTTT.